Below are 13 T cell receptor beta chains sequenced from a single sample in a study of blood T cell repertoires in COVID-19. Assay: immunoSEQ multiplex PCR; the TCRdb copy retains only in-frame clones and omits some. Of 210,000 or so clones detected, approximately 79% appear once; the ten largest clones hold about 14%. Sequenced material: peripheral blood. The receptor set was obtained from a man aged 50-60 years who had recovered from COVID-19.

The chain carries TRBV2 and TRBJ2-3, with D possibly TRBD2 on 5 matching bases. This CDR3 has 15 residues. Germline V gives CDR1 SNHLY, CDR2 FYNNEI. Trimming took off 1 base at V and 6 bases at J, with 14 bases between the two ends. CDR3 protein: CASSEGDYPGDTQYF. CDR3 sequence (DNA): TGTGCCAGCAGTGAAGGAGACTACCCCGGTGATACGCAGTATTTT.

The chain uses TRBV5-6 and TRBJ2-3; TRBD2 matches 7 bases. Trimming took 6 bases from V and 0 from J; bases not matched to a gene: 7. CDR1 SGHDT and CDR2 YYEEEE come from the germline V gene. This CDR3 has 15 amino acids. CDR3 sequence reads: CASTSGAASTDTQYF. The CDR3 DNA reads TGTGCCAGCACTAGCGGAGCCGCTAGCACAGATACGCAGTATTTT.

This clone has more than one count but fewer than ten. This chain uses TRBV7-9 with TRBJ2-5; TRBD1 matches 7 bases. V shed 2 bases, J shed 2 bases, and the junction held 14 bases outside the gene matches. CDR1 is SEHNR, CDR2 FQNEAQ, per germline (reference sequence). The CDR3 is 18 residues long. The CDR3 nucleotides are TGTGCCAGCAGCTTATCGCGGGTGAGGGGACAGACACAAGAGACCCAGTACTTC. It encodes CASSLSRVRGQTQETQYF.

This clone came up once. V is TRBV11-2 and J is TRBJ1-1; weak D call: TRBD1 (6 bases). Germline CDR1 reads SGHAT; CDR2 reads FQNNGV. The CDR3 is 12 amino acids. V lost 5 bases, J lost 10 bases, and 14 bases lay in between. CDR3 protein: CASSLGASGAFF. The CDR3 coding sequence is TGTGCCAGCAGCCTGGGGGCTTCCGGAGCTTTCTTT.

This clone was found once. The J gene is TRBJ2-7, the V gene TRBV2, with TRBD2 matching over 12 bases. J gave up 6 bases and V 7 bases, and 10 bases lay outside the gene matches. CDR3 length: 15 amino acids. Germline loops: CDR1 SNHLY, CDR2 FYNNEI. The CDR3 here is CASNPTSGSPSEQYF. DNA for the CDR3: TGTGCCAGCAACCCGACTAGCGGGAGCCCCTCCGAGCAGTACTTC.

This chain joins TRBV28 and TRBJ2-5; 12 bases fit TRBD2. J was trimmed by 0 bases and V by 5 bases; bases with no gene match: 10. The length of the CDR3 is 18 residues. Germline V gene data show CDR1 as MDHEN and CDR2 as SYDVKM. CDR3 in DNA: TGTGCCAGCAGTCTACTAGCGGGAGGTTTTTGGTACCAAGAGACCCAGTACTTC. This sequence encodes CASSLLAGGFWYQETQYF.

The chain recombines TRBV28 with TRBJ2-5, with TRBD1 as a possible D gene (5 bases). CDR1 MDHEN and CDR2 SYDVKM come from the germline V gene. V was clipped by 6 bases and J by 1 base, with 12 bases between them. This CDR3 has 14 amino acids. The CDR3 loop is CASSLRQSQETQYF. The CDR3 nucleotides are TGTGCCAGCAGCCTGCGACAGAGCCAAGAGACCCAGTACTTC.

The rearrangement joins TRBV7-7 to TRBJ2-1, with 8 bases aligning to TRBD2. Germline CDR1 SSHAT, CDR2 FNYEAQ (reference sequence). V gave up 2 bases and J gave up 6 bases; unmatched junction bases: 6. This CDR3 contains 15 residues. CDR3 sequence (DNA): TGTGCCAGCAGCTTAAAATTAGCGGGGAGCAATGAGCAGTTCTTC. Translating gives CASSLKLAGSNEQFF.

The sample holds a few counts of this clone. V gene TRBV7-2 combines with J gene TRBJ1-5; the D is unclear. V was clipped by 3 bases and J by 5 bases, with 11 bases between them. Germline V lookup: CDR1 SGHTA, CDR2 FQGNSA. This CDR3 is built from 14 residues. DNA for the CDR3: TGTGCCAGCAGCTTTATCGGCGGAGATCAGCCCCAGCATTTT. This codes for CASSFIGGDQPQHF.

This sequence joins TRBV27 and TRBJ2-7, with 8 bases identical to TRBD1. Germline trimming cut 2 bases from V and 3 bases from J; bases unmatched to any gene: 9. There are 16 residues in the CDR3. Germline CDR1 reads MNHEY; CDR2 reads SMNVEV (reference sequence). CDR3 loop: CASSLNRDRPFYEQYF. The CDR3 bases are TGTGCCAGCAGTTTAAACCGGGACAGGCCCTTCTACGAGCAGTACTTC.

The CDR3 loop is CAISDPGTASYEQYF. DNA for the CDR3: TGTGCCATCAGTGACCCCGGGACAGCTTCCTACGAGCAGTACTTC. The chain is built from TRBV10-3 and TRBJ2-7; 7 nucleotides align to TRBD1. Germline CDR1 and CDR2: ENHRY and SYGVKD. Trimming took 3 bases from V and 1 from J; bases not matched to a gene: 6. The CDR3 covers 15 residues.

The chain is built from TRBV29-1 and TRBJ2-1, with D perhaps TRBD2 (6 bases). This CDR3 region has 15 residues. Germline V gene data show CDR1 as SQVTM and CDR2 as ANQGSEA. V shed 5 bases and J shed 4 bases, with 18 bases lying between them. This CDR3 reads CSVQVLGDSYNEQFF. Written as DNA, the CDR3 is TGCAGCGTTCAAGTTCTTGGGGACTCGTACAATGAGCAGTTCTTC.

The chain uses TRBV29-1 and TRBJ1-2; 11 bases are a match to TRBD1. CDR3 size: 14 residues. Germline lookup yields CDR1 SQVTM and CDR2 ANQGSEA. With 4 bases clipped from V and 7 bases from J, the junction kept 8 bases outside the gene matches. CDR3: CSVGKGQGAFGYTF. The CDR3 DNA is TGCAGCGTTGGTAAAGGACAGGGGGCCTTTGGCTACACCTTC.